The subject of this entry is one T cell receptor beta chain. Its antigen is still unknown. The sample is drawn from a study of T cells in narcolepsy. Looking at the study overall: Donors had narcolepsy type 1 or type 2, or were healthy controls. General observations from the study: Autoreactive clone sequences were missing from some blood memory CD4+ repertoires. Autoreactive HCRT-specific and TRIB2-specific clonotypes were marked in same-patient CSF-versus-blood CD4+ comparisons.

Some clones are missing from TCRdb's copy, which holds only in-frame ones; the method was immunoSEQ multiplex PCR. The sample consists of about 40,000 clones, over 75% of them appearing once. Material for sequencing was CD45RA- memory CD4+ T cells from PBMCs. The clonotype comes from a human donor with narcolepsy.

This CDR3 reads CASSFMNSNQPQHF. CDR3 nucleotides: TGTGCCAGCAGCTTTATGAATAGCAATCAGCCCCAGCATTTT. This chain connects TRBV7-2 to TRBJ1-5; D call uncertain. Germline assignment: CDR1 SGHTA and CDR2 FQGNSA. The CDR3 runs 14 residues. With 3 bases removed from V and 0 bases from J, the gap between germline ends came to 6 bases.